What follows describes a single T cell receptor beta chain. As yet, its antigen is unknown. Germline V gene lookup returns CDR1 MGHRA and CDR2 YSYEKL. This CDR3 spans 16 amino acids. V lost 0 bases, J lost 7 bases, and 18 bases lay in between. Naivety among CD8 cells was defined by CD45RO negativity and positive CCR7 selection, thereby excluding terminally differentiated effector memory CD45RA+ cells. Repertoires were generated with immunoSEQ multiplex PCR, while TCRdb's copy carries only in-frame clones and drops some. The sample consists of 1.5 million to 2.5 million clones, about 94% of them appearing once. The source of the sample is a study of shared clonotypes between healthy human individuals. Study background: CD4 naive cells filled three plates per donor, CD4 memory three, CD8 naive two and CD8 memory one.

Overall study findings and caveats: Donors were few, which limited the genetic and exposure-history diversity represented.

The chain combines TRBV4-1 with TRBJ1-2, with D possibly TRBD1 on 5 matching bases. The specimen was naive CD8+ T cells sorted from blood. This receptor was identified in a man between 18 and 35 years old in good health. The CDR3 DNA reads TGCGCCAGCAGCCAAGATCTAACAGGCCTATTTCGTGGCTACACCTTC. Protein: CASSQDLTGLFRGYTF.